The sequence of this T cell receptor (beta chain) was determined in a study of beta chain features in type 1 diabetes. General study points: Researchers reported that naive, central memory and Treg TCRB repertoires appeared more similar in patients than in healthy donors. There was a moderate but significant shortening of TCRB CDR3s in all four CD4+ subsets of Type 1 diabetes patients. PCR might pick shorter templates more often, in the same way for patients and controls. Cells that show high TCR expression could be over-represented by cDNA sequencing.

Expressed TCRB transcripts were sequenced because the isolated RNA had all been reverse transcribed beforehand. Measured with immunoSEQ multiplex PCR; TCRdb has only the in-frame clones, and not every one. This sample carries some 270,000 clones, under 13% of them seen once, and the ten largest clones take over 0.015%. This clone showed up just a few times. As yet, its antigen is unknown. The CDR3 contains 15 residues. CDR1 and CDR2 (germline): SNHLY, FYNNEI. Trimming took 6 bases from V and 9 from J; bases not matched to a gene: 9. CD45RO/CCR7/CD25/CD127/CD95/CD27 staining was used to isolate CD4+ naive, central memory, regulatory and stem cell-like memory cells by sorting.

The sequenced sample was naive CD4+ T cells from blood. The rearrangement uses TRBV2 and TRBJ1-6, with 9 bases lining up with TRBD1. This receptor was taken from a man younger than 45 with type 1 diabetes. The CDR3 sequence is CASRVQGAAGSPLHF. The CDR3 coding sequence is TGTGCCAGCAGAGTACAGGGGGCAGCGGGTTCACCCCTCCACTTT.